Described below is a single T cell receptor beta chain sequence and its context. 13 Jbeta primers and 60 Vbeta primers were used for the PCR. The method was immunoSEQ multiplex PCR; TCRdb's version includes in-frame clones alone and lacks a portion of them. The table has under 200,000 clones, approximately 86% seen once. V lost 3 bases and J lost 0, with 9 bases in between. This CDR3 has 15 residues. CDR1 is MDHEN, CDR2 SYDVKM, per germline. This specimen comes from a study of cytomegalovirus exposure and HLA in healthy donors. The TCR originated in a woman under 40 in good health and CMV-seronegative. V gene TRBV28 combines with J gene TRBJ1-5; D gene uncertain. Sample: PBMCs. The CDR3 DNA reads as TGTGCCAGCAGTTTCCCGGGATATAGCAATCAGCCCCAGCATTTT. Residues: CASSFPGYSNQPQHF.